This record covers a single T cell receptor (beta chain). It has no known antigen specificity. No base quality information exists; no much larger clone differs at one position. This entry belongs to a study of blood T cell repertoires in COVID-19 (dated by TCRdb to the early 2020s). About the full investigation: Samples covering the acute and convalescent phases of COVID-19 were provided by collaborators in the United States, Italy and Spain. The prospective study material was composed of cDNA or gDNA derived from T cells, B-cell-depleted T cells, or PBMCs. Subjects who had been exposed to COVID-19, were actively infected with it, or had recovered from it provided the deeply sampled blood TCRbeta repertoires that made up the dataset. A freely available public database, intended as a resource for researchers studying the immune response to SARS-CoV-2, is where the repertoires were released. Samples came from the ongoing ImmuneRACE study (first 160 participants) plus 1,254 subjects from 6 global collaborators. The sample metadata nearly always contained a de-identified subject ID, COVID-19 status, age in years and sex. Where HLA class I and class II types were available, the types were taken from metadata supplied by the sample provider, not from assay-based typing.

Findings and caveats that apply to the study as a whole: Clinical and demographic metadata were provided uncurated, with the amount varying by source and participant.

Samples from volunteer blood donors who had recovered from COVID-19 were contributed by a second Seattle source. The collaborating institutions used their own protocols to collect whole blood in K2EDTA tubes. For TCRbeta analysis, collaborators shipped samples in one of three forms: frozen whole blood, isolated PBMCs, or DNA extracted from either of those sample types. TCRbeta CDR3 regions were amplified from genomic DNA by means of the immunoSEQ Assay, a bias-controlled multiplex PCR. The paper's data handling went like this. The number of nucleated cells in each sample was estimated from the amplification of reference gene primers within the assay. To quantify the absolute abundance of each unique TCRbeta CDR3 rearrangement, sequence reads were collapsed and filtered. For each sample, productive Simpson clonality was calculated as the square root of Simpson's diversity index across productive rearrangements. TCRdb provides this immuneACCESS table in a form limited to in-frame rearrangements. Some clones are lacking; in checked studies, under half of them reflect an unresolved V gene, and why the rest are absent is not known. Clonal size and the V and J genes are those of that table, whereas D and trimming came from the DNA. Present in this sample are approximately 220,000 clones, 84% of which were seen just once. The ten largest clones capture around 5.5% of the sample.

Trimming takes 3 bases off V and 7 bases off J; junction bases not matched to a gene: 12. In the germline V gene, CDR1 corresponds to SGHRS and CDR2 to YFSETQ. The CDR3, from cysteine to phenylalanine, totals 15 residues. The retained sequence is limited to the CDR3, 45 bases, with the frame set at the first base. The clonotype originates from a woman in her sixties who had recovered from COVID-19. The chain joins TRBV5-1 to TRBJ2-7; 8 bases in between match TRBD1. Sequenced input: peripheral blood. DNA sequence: TGCGCCAGCAGCTCCAACAGGGGGTGGTCTGAAGAGCAGTACTTC. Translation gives CASSSNRGWSEEQYF.